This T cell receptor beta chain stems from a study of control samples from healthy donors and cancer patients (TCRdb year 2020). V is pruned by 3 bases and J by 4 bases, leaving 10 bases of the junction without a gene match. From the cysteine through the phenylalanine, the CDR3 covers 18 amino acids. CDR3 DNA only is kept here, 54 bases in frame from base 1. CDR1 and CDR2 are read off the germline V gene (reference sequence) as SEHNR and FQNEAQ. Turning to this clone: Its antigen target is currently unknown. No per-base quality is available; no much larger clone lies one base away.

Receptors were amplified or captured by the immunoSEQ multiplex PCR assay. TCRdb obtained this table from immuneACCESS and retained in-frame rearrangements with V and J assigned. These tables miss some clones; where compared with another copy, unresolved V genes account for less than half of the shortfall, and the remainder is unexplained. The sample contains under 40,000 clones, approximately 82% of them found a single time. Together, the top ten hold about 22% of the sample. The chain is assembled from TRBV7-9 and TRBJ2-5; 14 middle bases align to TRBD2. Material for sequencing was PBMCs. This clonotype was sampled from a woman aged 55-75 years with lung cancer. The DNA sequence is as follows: TGTGCCAGCAGCTTTAGACTAGCGGGAGGGCCTTGGGGAGAGACCCAGTACTTC. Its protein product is CASSFRLAGGPWGETQYF.